This entry lists 17 T cell receptor beta chains sequenced from one sample in a study of glioma-infiltrating T cells after dendritic cell vaccination. Repertoires were generated with immunoSEQ multiplex PCR, while TCRdb's copy carries only in-frame clones and drops some. The data show 70,000 to 95,000 clones, around 87% seen once. Time point here: after dendritic cell vaccination, including at tumor progression/relapse. The sequencing used blood, collected after dendritic cell vaccination. These receptor sequences come from a human donor with glioblastoma.

V and J are TRBV6-1 and TRBJ2-1; 10 nucleotides align to TRBD2. The CDR3 consists of 14 residues. Germline V CDR1 and CDR2: MNHNS, SASEGT. V lost 7 bases, J lost 8 bases, and 8 bases stayed unmatched. DNA of the CDR3: TGTGCCAGCAAGGCCCAGCGGGGGGGCCATGAGCAGTTCTTC. Protein: CASKAQRGGHEQFF.

V and J are TRBV5-1 and TRBJ2-2; weak D call: TRBD1 (5 bases). Trimming removed 2 bases at V and 1 base at J, with 6 bases between. Germline CDR1 SGHRS, CDR2 YFSETQ. CDR3 size: 14 residues. The CDR3 bases are TGCGCCAGCAGCTTCCAGGGGAACACCGGGGAGCTGTTTTTT. Amino acid sequence: CASSFQGNTGELFF.

The V call is TRBV7-8, the J call TRBJ2-1; 13 bases match TRBD2. Looked up from germline, CDR1 is SGHVS and CDR2 is FQNEAQ. The CDR3 totals 16 residues. J gave up 3 bases and V 5 bases, and 4 bases lay outside the gene matches. CDR3 residues: CASSELAGGGYNEQFF. The CDR3 bases are TGTGCCAGCAGCGAACTAGCGGGGGGGGGCTACAATGAGCAGTTCTTC.

V and J are TRBV6-6 and TRBJ1-1; tentative D call: TRBD1 (5 bases). V was shortened by 8 bases and J by 6 bases, with 19 bases between the two germline ends. Germline loops: CDR1 MNHNY, CDR2 SVGAGI (reference sequence). This CDR3 is 14 amino acids long. DNA of the CDR3: TGTGCCAGCTCCAAACTCGGAGGGGACCCTGAAGCTTTCTTT. Amino acids: CASSKLGGDPEAFF.

J is TRBJ1-1 and V is TRBV13; D call uncertain. V lost 5 bases and J lost 1, with 8 bases in between. CDR1 is PRHDT, CDR2 FYEKMQ, per germline (reference sequence). The CDR3 has 13 amino acids. The CDR3 nucleotides read TGTGCCAGCAGCCCCTTATCGAACACTGAAGCTTTCTTT. This codes for CASSPLSNTEAFF.

The V and J genes are TRBV10-3 and TRBJ1-1; D perhaps matches TRBD1 (6 bases). The CDR3 contains 14 residues. Trimming pared 3 bases from V and 1 base from J, leaving 9 bases between. Germline V lookup: CDR1 ENHRY, CDR2 SYGVKD. The CDR3 spells CAISDYRENTEAFF. As DNA, the CDR3 is TGTGCCATCAGTGACTACAGGGAGAACACTGAAGCTTTCTTT.

The J gene is TRBJ2-7, the V gene TRBV4-1; 9 nucleotides line up with TRBD2. Germline assignment: CDR1 MGHRA and CDR2 YSYEKL. With V trimmed by 1 base and J by 2 bases, 3 bases remained unmatched. The CDR3 consists of 15 residues. Written as DNA, the CDR3 is TGCGCCAGCAGCCAAGTGACTAGCGGACCCTACGAGCAGTACTTC. Translated, it gives CASSQVTSGPYEQYF.

This chain joins TRBV29-1 and TRBJ1-1; possibly TRBD1 for D (5 bases). Looked up from germline, CDR1 is SQVTM and CDR2 is ANQGSEA. V lost 6 bases to trimming and J lost 8 bases, with 19 bases between them. CDR3 length: 13 residues. CDR3 loop: CSVVPAGRREAFF. CDR3 DNA: TGCAGCGTGGTCCCCGCAGGGCGACGGGAAGCTTTCTTT.

The chain uses TRBV2 and TRBJ2-5; 7 positions agree with TRBD1. J lost 6 bases, V lost 11 bases, and 21 bases had no gene match. The CDR3 length is 16 residues. Per germline, CDR1 SNHLY and CDR2 FYNNEI. The CDR3, as DNA: TGTGCCCAGGGGGAAGGGGTCAAAATGGGATCGCAGACCCAGTACTTC. This codes for CAQGEGVKMGSQTQYF.

The chain has TRBV7-3 and TRBJ2-3; D possibly corresponds to TRBD2 (7 bases). Deletions cut 3 bases from V and 1 base from J, with 11 bases between. In germline, CDR1 is SGHTA, CDR2 FQGTGA. The CDR3 length is 15 residues. CDR3 DNA sequence: TGTGCCAGCAGCTTGAGGGGGGGAGGCACAGATACGCAGTATTTT. It encodes CASSLRGGGTDTQYF.

The CDR3 region is CASSQEQMNTGELFF. CDR3 nucleotide sequence: TGTGCCAGCAGCCAAGAACAAATGAACACCGGGGAGCTGTTTTTT. The rearrangement uses TRBV4-2 and TRBJ2-2; no definite D call. V lost 0 bases to trimming and J lost 1 base, with 6 bases between them. Germline V gives CDR1 LGHNA, CDR2 YNFKEQ. This CDR3 region has 15 residues.

The chain carries TRBV27 and TRBJ1-1; 7 bases agree with TRBD1. Germline trimming cut 5 bases from V and 3 bases from J; bases unmatched to any gene: 6. CDR3 length: 14 amino acids. Germline CDR1 MNHEY, CDR2 SMNVEV (reference sequence). CDR3 bases: TGTGCCAGCAGTCCGCAGGGGGAACACACTGAAGCTTTCTTT. It is translated as CASSPQGEHTEAFF.

The J gene is TRBJ2-7, the V gene TRBV7-9, with D perhaps TRBD2 (6 bases). Germline CDR1 and CDR2: SEHNR and FQNEAQ (reference sequence). V dropped 3 bases and J dropped 7 bases, with 16 bases sitting between them. The CDR3 runs 14 residues. The CDR3 is CASSFRGGAREQYF. The CDR3, as DNA: TGTGCCAGCAGCTTTCGGGGCGGGGCGCGGGAGCAGTACTTC.

This sequence joins TRBV2 and TRBJ2-2, with D possibly matching TRBD2 (6 bases). The CDR3 is 19 residues long. V was trimmed by 2 bases and J by 1 base, leaving 20 bases between them. Germline V gene lookup returns CDR1 SNHLY and CDR2 FYNNEI. The DNA for the CDR3 is TGTGCCAGCAGTGAATCGGACTATAGCGTGAAACTGAACACCGGGGAGCTGTTTTTT. Its protein product is CASSESDYSVKLNTGELFF.

The V gene is TRBV30, the J gene TRBJ2-1; D unresolved. Germline-derived CDR1 and CDR2 are GTSNPN and SVGIG (reference sequence). CDR3 length: 12 amino acids. Trimming removed 0 bases from V and 7 bases from J, with 7 bases in between. The DNA of the CDR3 is TGTGCCTGGAGTGTACGAGTAAATGAGCAGTTCTTC. It encodes CAWSVRVNEQFF. The full variable domain, completed using reference TRBV30 and TRBJ2-1, is SQTIHQWPATLVQPVGSPLSLECTVEGTSNPNLYWYRQAAGRGLQLLFYSVGIGQISSEVPQNLSASRPQDRQFILSSKKLLLSDSGFYLCAWSVRVNEQFFGPGTRLTVL.

CDR3 DNA: TGTGCCAGCAGCCAAGATCTTGGCTTCTACGAGCAGTACTTC. Residues: CASSQDLGFYEQYF. The rearrangement joins TRBV4-2 to TRBJ2-7; D is uncertain. Germline lookup yields CDR1 LGHNA and CDR2 YNFKEQ. CDR3 length: 14 residues. V lost 0 bases to trimming and J lost 3 bases, with 9 bases between them.

The chain joins TRBV6-1 to TRBJ1-5; 9 positions agree with TRBD1. The J segment lost 5 bases and the V segment lost 1 base, leaving 6 bases of the junction unmatched. CDR1 and CDR2 (germline): MNHNS, SASEGT. CDR3 length equals 16 residues. The DNA of the CDR3 is TGTGCCAGCAGTGAAGTTATGACAGGGGGGGATCAGCCCCAGCATTTT. Amino acids: CASSEVMTGGDQPQHF.